This entry lists 24 T cell receptor beta chains sequenced from one sample in a study of blood T cell repertoires in COVID-19 (TCRdb year 2020). The library was produced with the immunoSEQ multiplex PCR assay. Imported from immuneACCESS, the table was reduced by TCRdb to in-frame sequences with V and J called. These copies leave out some clones; in studies compared against another copy, an unresolved V gene accounts for under half, and the cause of the remainder is not known. A total of 110,000 to 150,000 clones appear in this sample, approximately 80% of them only once. The ten biggest clones cover 1.9% of the sample. The sequenced sample was peripheral blood. These receptors were taken from a woman aged 60-70 years with acute or convalescent COVID-19.

This chain uses TRBV10-1 with TRBJ2-1, with D maybe TRBD2 (6 bases). Germline-derived CDR1 and CDR2 are WNHNN and SYGVQD (reference sequence). CDR3 length: 18 residues. Trimming cost V 6 bases and J 0 bases, with 21 bases left between them. In nucleotides, the CDR3 is TGCGCCAGCAGCCCCGGGGGAAAAATCCGGAGCTCCTACAATGAGCAGTTCTTC. This gives the protein CASSPGGKIRSSYNEQFF.

The rearrangement uses TRBV25-1 and TRBJ2-5; TRBD2 agrees at 7 bases. Germline V gene lookup returns CDR1 MGHDK and CDR2 SYGVNS. V shed 5 bases and J 4 bases; nucleotides not matched to a gene: 4. This CDR3 region has 13 residues. The CDR3 DNA follows: TGTGCCAGCAGTCGGTCGGGAGGAGAGACCCAGTACTTC. Residues: CASSRSGGETQYF.

This clone was observed a handful of times. The genes are TRBV11-2 and TRBJ2-2; D gene unclear. The V and J ends lost 2 bases and 4 bases respectively, with 8 bases between them. The germline CDR1 and CDR2 sequences are SGHAT and FQNNGV. The CDR3 consists of 14 residues. The DNA for the CDR3 is TGTGCCAGCAGCTTAATTCAGATCACCGGGGAGCTGTTTTTT. Translation: CASSLIQITGELFF.

This clone was detected only a few times. The gene calls are TRBV4-1 and TRBJ2-7; TRBD2 agrees at 11 bases. The germline gives CDR1 MGHRA, CDR2 YSYEKL. The CDR3 is made up of 18 amino acids. V was clipped by 1 base and J by 0 bases; unmatched bases: 8. The CDR3 sequence: CASSQVLAGATSSYEQYF. The CDR3 nucleotides read TGCGCCAGCAGCCAAGTACTAGCGGGAGCAACCAGCTCCTACGAGCAGTACTTC.

This clone has a handful of counts. This chain uses TRBV14 with TRBJ1-6, with D possibly being TRBD1 (6 bases). The V gene lost 4 bases and the J gene lost 9 bases, with 13 bases spanning the gap. This CDR3 contains 14 residues. Germline values: CDR1 SGHDN, CDR2 FVKESK. The CDR3 nucleotides read TGTGCCAGCAGCCTCAGGGGCGCTGGTTCACCCCTCCACTTT. This encodes CASSLRGAGSPLHF.

The genes are TRBV28 and TRBJ2-2, with 12 bases fitting TRBD2. The V and J ends lost 8 bases and 5 bases, in that order; junction bases with no gene match: 6. Germline CDR1 and CDR2: MDHEN and SYDVKM. The CDR3 has 15 amino acids. CDR3 loop: CASLGLAGFTGELFF. CDR3 sequence (DNA): TGTGCCAGCCTTGGACTAGCGGGATTTACCGGGGAGCTGTTTTTT.

The rearrangement joins TRBV5-4 to TRBJ1-2, with 9 bases that match TRBD1. The CDR3 spans 16 residues. V shed 0 bases and J 7 bases; nucleotides not matched to a gene: 10. The germline V gene has CDR1 SGHNT and CDR2 YYREEE (reference sequence). The CDR3 DNA reads TGTGCCAGCAGCTTGGAAACGGGGACAGGGACATTTGGCTACACCTTC. Protein product: CASSLETGTGTFGYTF.

The rearrangement links TRBV6-6 to TRBJ1-1; 8 bases line up with TRBD1. The CDR3 contains 18 residues. Germline CDR1 MNHNY, CDR2 SVGAGI (reference sequence). V lost 6 bases and J lost 5; bases outside the gene matches: 20. CDR3 nucleotides: TGTGCCAGCAGCCGACGAACCGGGACAGGTGACTTAATTACTGAAGCTTTCTTT. It encodes CASSRRTGTGDLITEAFF.

CDR3 loop: CASSYGSVAYEAFF. The DNA of the CDR3 is TGTGCCAGCAGTTACGGTTCGGTAGCGTATGAAGCTTTCTTT. The chain recombines TRBV6-2 or TRBV6-3 with TRBJ1-1, with D unresolved. V shed 2 bases and J shed 7 bases, with 14 bases lying between them. This CDR3 contains 14 residues. Per the germline V gene, CDR1 is MNHEY and CDR2 is SVGEGT.

This clone showed up just a few times. The genes are TRBV21-1 and TRBJ2-1; the table's D call TRBD2 went unverified against the DNA. TRBV21-1 is a recognized pseudogene. This CDR3 is built from 17 residues. CDR3 sequence: CASSGERGRPFLNEQFF. The CDR3 DNA follows: TGTGCCAGCAGCGGCGAACGGGGGAGGCCCTTCCTTAATGAGCAGTTCTTC.

A few counts support this clone. The rearrangement uses TRBV5-1 and TRBJ2-5; 8 bases match TRBD2. V trimming: 5 bases; J trimming: 5 bases; junction bases outside the gene matches: 11. CDR1 and CDR2 from the germline V gene are SGHRS and YFSETQ. This CDR3 has 15 residues. The CDR3 protein is CASSLSGSKVETQYF. The CDR3 DNA follows: TGCGCCAGCAGTTTAAGCGGGAGTAAGGTGGAGACCCAGTACTTC. The full variable domain, in which reference TRBV5-1 and TRBJ2-5 provide the parts outside the CDR3, is KAGVTQTPRYLIKTRGQQVTLSCSPISGHRSVSWYQQTPGQGLQFLFEYFSETQRNKGNFPGRFSGRQFSNSRSEMNVSTLELGDSALYLCASSLSGSKVETQYFGPGTRLLVL.

This chain joins TRBV5-1 and TRBJ1-2, with D perhaps matching TRBD1 (6 bases). Germline values: CDR1 SGHRS, CDR2 YFSETQ. Trimming took off 3 bases at V and 4 bases at J, with 13 bases between the two ends. The CDR3 runs 14 residues. CDR3 sequence: CASSSLGQSYGYTF. CDR3 coding DNA: TGCGCCAGCAGCTCCCTTGGACAGAGCTATGGCTACACCTTC.

This clone was counted a single time. This sequence joins TRBV18 and TRBJ2-7; tentative D call: TRBD2 (7 bases). The CDR3 consists of 14 residues. Deletions cut 6 bases from V and 0 bases from J, with 12 bases between. Germline V CDR1 and CDR2: KGHSH, LQKENI. The CDR3 loop is CASSPGGLSYEQYF. The DNA for the CDR3 is TGTGCCAGCTCCCCGGGGGGCCTCTCCTACGAGCAGTACTTC.

This clone was counted a few times. CDR3 residues: CASSPNWEEQYF. The CDR3 DNA reads TGTGCCAGCAGCCCCAATTGGGAGGAGCAGTACTTC. The chain links TRBV7-9 to TRBJ2-7; a possible D gene is TRBD2 (5 bases). The germline V and J ends were trimmed by 5 bases and 7 bases, with 12 bases remaining between them. This CDR3 comprises 12 residues. The germline V gene encodes CDR1 SEHNR and CDR2 FQNEAQ (reference sequence).

V is TRBV6-1 and J is TRBJ2-6; weak D call: TRBD1 (6 bases). Trimming pared 2 bases from V and 0 bases from J, leaving 14 bases between. The germline gives CDR1 MNHNS, CDR2 SASEGT. This CDR3 comprises 18 residues. CDR3 sequence: CASSEFGGADSGANVLTF. The CDR3 DNA reads TGTGCCAGCAGTGAATTTGGGGGCGCGGACTCTGGGGCCAACGTCCTGACTTTC.

This CDR3 is CASREHSNEQFF. CDR3 nucleotides: TGTGCCAGCAGAGAACATTCCAATGAGCAGTTCTTC. This sequence joins TRBV5-4 and TRBJ2-1; D gene unclear. Trimming removed 5 bases at V and 6 bases at J, with 9 bases between. The germline gives CDR1 SGHNT, CDR2 YYREEE (reference sequence). The CDR3 spans 12 residues.

The chain combines TRBV7-9 with TRBJ2-7, with D possibly matching TRBD1 (6 bases). CDR1 SEHNR and CDR2 FQNEAQ come from the germline V gene (reference sequence). The germline V and J ends were trimmed by 4 bases and 2 bases, with 12 bases remaining between them. The CDR3 consists of 14 residues. The CDR3 sequence is CASSSRQDAYEQYF. CDR3 nucleotides: TGTGCCAGCAGCTCTAGACAGGACGCCTACGAGCAGTACTTC.

This clone has at least ten counts. This chain joins TRBV11-2 and TRBJ2-3, with D tentatively TRBD2 (5 bases). This CDR3 comprises 18 residues. In germline, CDR1 is SGHAT, CDR2 FQNNGV. V was shortened by 5 bases and J by 2 bases, with 23 bases between the two germline ends. This CDR3 is CASSPAGRAPSSTDTQYF. The CDR3, as DNA: TGTGCCAGCAGCCCGGCTGGGCGGGCCCCATCCTCCACAGATACGCAGTATTTT.

This chain joins TRBV3-1 (or the pseudogene TRBV3-2) and TRBJ2-7, with a possible D match to TRBD2 (6 bases). Per the germline V gene, CDR1 is LGHDT and CDR2 is YNNKEL (reference sequence). The CDR3 spans 13 residues. Trimming took 0 bases from V and 6 from J, leaving 9 bases between them. CDR3 bases: TGTGCCAGCAGCCAAGATGAGGGAGGCGAGCAGTACTTC. It translates to CASSQDEGGEQYF.

The V gene is TRBV9, the J gene TRBJ1-5; D is uncertain. CDR1 is SGDLS, CDR2 YYNGEE, per germline. The CDR3 sequence is 15 residues long. Trimming shortened V by 0 bases and J by 0 bases, and 7 bases separated the two germline ends. The CDR3 sequence: CASSVGLNSNQPQHF. DNA of the CDR3: TGTGCCAGCAGCGTAGGACTGAATAGCAATCAGCCCCAGCATTTT.

This clone was seen only once. The gene calls are TRBV19 and TRBJ2-1; TRBD2 is a possible D gene (5 bases). Germline loops: CDR1 LNHDA, CDR2 SQIVND (reference sequence). The CDR3 consists of 17 residues. V was clipped by 4 bases and J by 3 bases, with 19 bases between them. The CDR3 region has the DNA TGTGCCAGTAGTACCCCGGGGATCCAACCCCGCTACAATGAGCAGTTCTTC. Its protein is CASSTPGIQPRYNEQFF.

The rearrangement uses TRBV28 and TRBJ1-1, with D possibly being TRBD1 (6 bases). The V gene's germline CDR1 is MDHEN and CDR2 SYDVKM. Trimming left V 10 bases short and J 0 bases short, with 27 bases between. The CDR3 extends over 18 amino acids. CDR3 sequence: CATRQVTYSSTLNTEAFF. The CDR3 DNA sequence: TGTGCCACCCGACAGGTTACCTACTCGAGCACTTTGAACACTGAAGCTTTCTTT.

The rearrangement joins TRBV19 to TRBJ2-5; 7 bases align to TRBD2. J was trimmed by 6 bases and V by 4 bases; bases with no gene match: 5. This CDR3 region has 13 residues. Germline-derived CDR1 and CDR2 are LNHDA and SQIVND (reference sequence). CDR3 sequence (DNA): TGTGCCAGTAGTAGCGGGAGTGGAAAGACCCAGTACTTC. Protein: CASSSGSGKTQYF.

The gene calls are TRBV28 and TRBJ1-1; D gene uncertain. From germline, CDR1 is MDHEN and CDR2 SYDVKM. Trimming cost V 4 bases and J 1 base, with 10 bases left between them. The CDR3 has 14 residues. The CDR3: CASSWETQNTEAFF. CDR3 DNA sequence: TGTGCCAGCAGTTGGGAGACACAGAACACTGAAGCTTTCTTT.